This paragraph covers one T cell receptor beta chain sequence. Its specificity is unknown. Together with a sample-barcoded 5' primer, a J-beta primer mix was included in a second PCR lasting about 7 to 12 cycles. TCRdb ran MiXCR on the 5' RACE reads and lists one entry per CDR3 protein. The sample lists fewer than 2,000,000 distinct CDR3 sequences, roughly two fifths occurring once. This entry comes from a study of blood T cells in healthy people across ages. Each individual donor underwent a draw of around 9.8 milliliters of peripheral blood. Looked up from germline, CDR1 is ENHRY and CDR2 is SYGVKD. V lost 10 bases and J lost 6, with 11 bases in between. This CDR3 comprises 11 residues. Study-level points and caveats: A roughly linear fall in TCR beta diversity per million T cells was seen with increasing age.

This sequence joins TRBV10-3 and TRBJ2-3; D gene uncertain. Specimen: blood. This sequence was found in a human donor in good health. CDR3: CATTLRDTQYF. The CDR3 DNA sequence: TGTGCCACGACGTTGAGGGATACGCAGTATTTT.